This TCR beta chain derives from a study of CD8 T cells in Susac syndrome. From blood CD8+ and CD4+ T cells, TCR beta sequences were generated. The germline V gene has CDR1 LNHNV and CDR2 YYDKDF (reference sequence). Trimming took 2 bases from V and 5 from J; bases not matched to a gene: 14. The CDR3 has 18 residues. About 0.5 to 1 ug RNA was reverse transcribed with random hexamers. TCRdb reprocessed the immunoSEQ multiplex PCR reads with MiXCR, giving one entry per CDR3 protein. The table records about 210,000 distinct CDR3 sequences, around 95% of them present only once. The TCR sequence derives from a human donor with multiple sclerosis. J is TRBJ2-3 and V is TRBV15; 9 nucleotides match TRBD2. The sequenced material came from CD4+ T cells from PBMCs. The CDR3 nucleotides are TGTGCCACCAGCAGACGGGGGGCTAGCGGGACCTCACAAGATACGCAGTATTTT. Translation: CATSRRGASGTSQDTQYF.